This TCR beta chain was retrieved from a study of T cell changes during pregnancy in multiple sclerosis. Germline CDR1 and CDR2: LGHNA and YSLEER. V gave up 0 bases and J gave up 5 bases; unmatched junction bases: 11. CDR3 length: 17 residues. Produced via immunoSEQ multiplex PCR; TCRdb's table is partial and in-frame only. The repertoire consists of 35,000 to 50,000 clones, with 70% to 90% occurring once and the leading ten covering approximately 0.92%. Sequencing used CD4+ T cells from peripheral blood mononuclear cells, obtained after pregnancy. The receptor comes from a female donor with multiple sclerosis, enrolled in a pregnancy study. This sequence joins TRBV4-3 and TRBJ1-1; 8 bases are shared with TRBD1. CDR3 loop: CASSQDPAGQALTEAFF. CDR3 DNA sequence: TGCGCCAGCAGCCAAGATCCTGCGGGACAGGCTTTGACTGAAGCTTTCTTT.